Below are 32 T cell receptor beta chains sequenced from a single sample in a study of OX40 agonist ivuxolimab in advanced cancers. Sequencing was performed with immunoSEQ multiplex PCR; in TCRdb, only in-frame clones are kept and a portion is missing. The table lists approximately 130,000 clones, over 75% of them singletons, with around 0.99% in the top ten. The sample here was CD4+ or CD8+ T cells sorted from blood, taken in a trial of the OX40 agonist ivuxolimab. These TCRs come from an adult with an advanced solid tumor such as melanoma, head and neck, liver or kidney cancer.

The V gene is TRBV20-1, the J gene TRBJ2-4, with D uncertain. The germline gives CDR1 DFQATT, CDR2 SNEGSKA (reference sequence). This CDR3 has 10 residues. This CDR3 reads CSPGGNIQYF. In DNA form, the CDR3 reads TGCAGCCCCGGTGGGAACATTCAGTACTTC.

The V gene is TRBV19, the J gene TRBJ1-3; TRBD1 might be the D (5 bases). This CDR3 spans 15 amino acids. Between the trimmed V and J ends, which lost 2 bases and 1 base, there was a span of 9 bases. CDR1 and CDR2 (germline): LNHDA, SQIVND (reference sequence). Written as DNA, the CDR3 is TGTGCCAGTAGTATAACCGGGGCATCTGGAAACACCATATATTTT. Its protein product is CASSITGASGNTIYF.

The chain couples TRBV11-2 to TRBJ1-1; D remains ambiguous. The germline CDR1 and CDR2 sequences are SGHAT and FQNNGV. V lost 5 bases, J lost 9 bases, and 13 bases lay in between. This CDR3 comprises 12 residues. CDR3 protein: CASSLGGLQAFF. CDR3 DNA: TGTGCCAGCAGCCTCGGAGGCCTTCAAGCTTTCTTT.

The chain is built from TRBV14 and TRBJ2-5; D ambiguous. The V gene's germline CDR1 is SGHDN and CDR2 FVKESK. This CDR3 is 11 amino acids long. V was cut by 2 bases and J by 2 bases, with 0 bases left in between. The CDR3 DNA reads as TGTGCCAGCAGCCAACAAGAGACCCAGTACTTC. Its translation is CASSQQETQYF. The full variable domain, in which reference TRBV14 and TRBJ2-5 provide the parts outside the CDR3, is EAGVTQFPSHSVIEKGQTVTLRCDPISGHDNLYWYRRVMGKEIKFLLHFVKESKQDESGMPNNRFLAERTGGTYSTLKVQPAELEDSGVYFCASSQQETQYFGPGTRLLVL.

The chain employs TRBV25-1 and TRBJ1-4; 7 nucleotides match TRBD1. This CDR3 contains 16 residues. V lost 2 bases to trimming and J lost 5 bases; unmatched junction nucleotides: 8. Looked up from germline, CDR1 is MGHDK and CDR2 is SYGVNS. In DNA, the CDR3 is TGTGCCAGCAGTGAAGGCCGTAGGGGGCAAAATGAAAAACTGTTTTTT. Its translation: CASSEGRRGQNEKLFF.

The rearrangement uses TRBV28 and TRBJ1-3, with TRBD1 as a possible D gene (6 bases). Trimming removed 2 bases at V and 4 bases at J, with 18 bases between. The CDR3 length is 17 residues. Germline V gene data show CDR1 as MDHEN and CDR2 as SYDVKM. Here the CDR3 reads CASSLNRRTALGNTIYF. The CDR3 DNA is TGTGCCAGCAGTTTAAATAGAAGGACAGCTCTAGGAAACACCATATATTTT.

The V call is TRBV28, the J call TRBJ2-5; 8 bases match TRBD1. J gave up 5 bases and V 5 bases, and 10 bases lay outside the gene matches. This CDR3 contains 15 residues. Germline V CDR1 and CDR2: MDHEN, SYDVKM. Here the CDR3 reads CASSPPGGREETQYF. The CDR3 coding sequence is TGTGCCAGCAGTCCCCCAGGGGGCAGGGAGGAGACCCAGTACTTC.

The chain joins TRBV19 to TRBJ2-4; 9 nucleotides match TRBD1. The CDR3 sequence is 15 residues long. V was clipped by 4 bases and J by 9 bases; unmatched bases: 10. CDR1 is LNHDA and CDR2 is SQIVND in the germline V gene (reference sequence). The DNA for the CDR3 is TGTGCCAGTAGTACCCCGGGACAGGGTGTGGTCATTCAGTACTTC. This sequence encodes CASSTPGQGVVIQYF.

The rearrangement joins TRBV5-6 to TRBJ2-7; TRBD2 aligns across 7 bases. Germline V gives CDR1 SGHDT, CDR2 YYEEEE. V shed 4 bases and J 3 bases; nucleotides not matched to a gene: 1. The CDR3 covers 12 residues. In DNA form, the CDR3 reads TGTGCCAGCAGCGCTAGCGGCTACGAGCAGTACTTC. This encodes CASSASGYEQYF.

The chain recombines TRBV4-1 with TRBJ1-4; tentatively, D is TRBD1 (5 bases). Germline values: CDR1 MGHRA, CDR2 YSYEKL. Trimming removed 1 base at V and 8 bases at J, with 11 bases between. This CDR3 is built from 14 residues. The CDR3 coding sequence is TGCGCCAGCAGCCAAGGGGGGAACGGCGAAAAACTGTTTTTT. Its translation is CASSQGGNGEKLFF.

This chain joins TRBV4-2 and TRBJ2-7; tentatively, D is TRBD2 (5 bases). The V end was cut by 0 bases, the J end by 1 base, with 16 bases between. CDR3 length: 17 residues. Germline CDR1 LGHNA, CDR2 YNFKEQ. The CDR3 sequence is CASSQELQDLVSYEQYF. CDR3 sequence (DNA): TGTGCCAGCAGCCAAGAACTTCAGGACTTAGTATCCTACGAGCAGTACTTC.

Here the CDR3 reads CASSLSGETYEQYF. The CDR3 nucleotides read TGTGCCAGCAGCCTTAGCGGTGAAACCTACGAGCAGTACTTC. The genes are TRBV13 and TRBJ2-7; tentative D call: TRBD2 (6 bases). CDR3 length: 14 amino acids. Germline V gene data show CDR1 as PRHDT and CDR2 as FYEKMQ (reference sequence). Trimming cost V 5 bases and J 2 bases, with 13 bases left between them.

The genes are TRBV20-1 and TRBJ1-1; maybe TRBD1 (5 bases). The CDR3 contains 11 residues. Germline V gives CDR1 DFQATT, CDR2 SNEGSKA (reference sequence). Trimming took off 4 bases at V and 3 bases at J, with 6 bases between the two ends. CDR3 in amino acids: CSATGYTEAFF. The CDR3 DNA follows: TGCAGTGCTACAGGGTACACTGAAGCTTTCTTT.

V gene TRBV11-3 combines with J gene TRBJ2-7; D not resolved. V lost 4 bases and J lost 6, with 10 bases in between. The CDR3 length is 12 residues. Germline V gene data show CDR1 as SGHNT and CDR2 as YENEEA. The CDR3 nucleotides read TGTGCCAGCAGCTCATCGTTAATCGAGCAGTACTTC. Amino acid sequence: CASSSSLIEQYF.

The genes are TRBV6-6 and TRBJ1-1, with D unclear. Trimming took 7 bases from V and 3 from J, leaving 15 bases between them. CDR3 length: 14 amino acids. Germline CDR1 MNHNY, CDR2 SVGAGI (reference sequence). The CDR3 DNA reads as TGTGCCAGCAATAAGGAGGCCGTGCACACTGAAGCTTTCTTT. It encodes CASNKEAVHTEAFF.

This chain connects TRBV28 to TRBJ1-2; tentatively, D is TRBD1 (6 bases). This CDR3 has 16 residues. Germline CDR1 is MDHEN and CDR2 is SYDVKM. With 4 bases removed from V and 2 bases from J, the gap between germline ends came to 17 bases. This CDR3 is CASSSPGGHTNYGYTF. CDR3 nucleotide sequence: TGTGCCAGCAGTTCCCCGGGGGGACACACCAACTATGGCTACACCTTC.

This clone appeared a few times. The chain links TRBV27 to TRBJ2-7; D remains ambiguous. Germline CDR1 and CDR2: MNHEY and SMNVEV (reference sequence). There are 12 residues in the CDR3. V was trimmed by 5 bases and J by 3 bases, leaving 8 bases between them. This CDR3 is CASSRLGYEQYF. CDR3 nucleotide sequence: TGTGCCAGCAGTAGACTTGGCTACGAGCAGTACTTC.

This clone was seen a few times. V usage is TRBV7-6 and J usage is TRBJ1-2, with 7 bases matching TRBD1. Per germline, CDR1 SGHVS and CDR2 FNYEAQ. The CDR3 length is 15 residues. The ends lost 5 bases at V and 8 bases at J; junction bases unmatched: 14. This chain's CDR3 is CASSPTRTGSSGYTF. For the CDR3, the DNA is TGTGCCAGCAGCCCAACCCGGACAGGTTCTAGCGGCTACACCTTC.

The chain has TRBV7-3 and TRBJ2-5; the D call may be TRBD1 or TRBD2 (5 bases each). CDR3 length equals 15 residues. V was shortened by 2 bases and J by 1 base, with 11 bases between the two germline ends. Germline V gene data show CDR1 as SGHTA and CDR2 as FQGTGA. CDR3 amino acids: CASSLEGSGQETQYF. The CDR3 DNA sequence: TGTGCCAGCAGCTTAGAGGGGAGCGGCCAAGAGACCCAGTACTTC.

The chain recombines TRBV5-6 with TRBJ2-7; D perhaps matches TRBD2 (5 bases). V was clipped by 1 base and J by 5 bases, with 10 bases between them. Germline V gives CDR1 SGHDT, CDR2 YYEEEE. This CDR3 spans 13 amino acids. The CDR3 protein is CASSLMRVNEQYF. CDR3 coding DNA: TGTGCCAGCAGCTTGATGAGGGTCAACGAGCAGTACTTC.

Written as DNA, the CDR3 is TGTGCCAGCAGCTCCTTGGACAGGGGCTTTAACAATGAGCAGTTCTTC. Translated: CASSSLDRGFNNEQFF. This chain connects TRBV5-6 to TRBJ2-1; 9 nucleotides match TRBD1. V shed 3 bases and J 5 bases; nucleotides not matched to a gene: 9. The CDR3 is 16 amino acids. Germline V gene data show CDR1 as SGHDT and CDR2 as YYEEEE.

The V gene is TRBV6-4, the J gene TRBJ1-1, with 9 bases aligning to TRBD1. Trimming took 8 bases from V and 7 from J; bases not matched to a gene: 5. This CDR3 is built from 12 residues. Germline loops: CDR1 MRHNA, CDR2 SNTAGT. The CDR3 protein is CASGTGKIEAFF. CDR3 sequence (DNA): TGTGCCAGCGGGACAGGGAAGATTGAAGCTTTCTTT.

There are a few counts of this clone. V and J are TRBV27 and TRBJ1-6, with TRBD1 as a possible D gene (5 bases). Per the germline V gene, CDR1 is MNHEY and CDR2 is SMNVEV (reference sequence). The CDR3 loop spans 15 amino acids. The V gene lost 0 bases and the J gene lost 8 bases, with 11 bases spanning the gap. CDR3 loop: CASSLSLGGDSPLHF. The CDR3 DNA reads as TGTGCCAGCAGTTTATCTCTTGGGGGAGATTCACCCCTCCACTTT.

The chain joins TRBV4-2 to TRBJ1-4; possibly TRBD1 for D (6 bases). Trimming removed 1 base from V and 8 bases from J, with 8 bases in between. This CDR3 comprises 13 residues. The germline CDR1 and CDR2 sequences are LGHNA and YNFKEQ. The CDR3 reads CASSQATGEKLFF. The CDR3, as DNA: TGTGCCAGCAGCCAAGCGACAGGCGAAAAACTGTTTTTT.

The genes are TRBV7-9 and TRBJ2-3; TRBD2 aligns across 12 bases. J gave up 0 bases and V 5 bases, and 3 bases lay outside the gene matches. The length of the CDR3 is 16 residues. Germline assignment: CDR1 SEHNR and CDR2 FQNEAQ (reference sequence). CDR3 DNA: TGTGCCAGCAGCGGCGGGACTAGCGGGAGCACAGATACGCAGTATTTT. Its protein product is CASSGGTSGSTDTQYF.

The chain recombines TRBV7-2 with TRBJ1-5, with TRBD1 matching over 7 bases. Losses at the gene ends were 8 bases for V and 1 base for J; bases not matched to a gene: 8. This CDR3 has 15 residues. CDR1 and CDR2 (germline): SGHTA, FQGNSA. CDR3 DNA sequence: TGTGCCAGCGGATTGACAGGGTTCAGCAATCAGCCCCAGCATTTT. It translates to CASGLTGFSNQPQHF.

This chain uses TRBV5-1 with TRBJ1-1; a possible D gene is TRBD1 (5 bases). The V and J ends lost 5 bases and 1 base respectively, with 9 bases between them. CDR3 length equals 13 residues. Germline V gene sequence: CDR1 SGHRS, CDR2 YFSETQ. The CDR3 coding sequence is TGCGCCAGCAGGGAGGGACCGAACACTGAAGCTTTCTTT. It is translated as CASREGPNTEAFF.

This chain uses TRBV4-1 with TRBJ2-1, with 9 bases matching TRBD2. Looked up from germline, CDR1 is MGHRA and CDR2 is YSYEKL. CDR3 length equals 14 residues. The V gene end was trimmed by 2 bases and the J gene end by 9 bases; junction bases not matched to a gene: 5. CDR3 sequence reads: CASSQLTSGPEQFF. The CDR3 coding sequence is TGCGCCAGCAGCCAACTGACTAGCGGACCTGAGCAGTTCTTC.

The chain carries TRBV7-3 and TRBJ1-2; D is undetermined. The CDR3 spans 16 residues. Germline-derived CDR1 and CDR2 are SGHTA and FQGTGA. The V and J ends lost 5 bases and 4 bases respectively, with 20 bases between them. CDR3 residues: CASSNQVGTTGYGYTF. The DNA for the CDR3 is TGTGCCAGCAGCAATCAGGTCGGCACGACGGGCTATGGCTACACCTTC. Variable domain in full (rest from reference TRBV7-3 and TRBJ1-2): GAGVSQTPSNKVTEKGKYVELRCDPISGHTALYWYRQSLGQGPEFLIYFQGTGAADDSGLPNDRFFAVRPEGSVSTLKIQRTERGDSAVYLCASSNQVGTTGYGYTFGSGTRLTVV.

The CDR3 region is CASSPGRDGEQFF. The CDR3 coding sequence is TGTGCCAGCTCACCGGGTAGGGACGGGGAGCAGTTCTTC. This chain joins TRBV18 and TRBJ2-1, with D possibly being TRBD1 or TRBD2 (5 bases each). The CDR3 runs to 13 residues. The V gene lost 3 bases and the J gene lost 10 bases, with 13 bases spanning the gap. Per germline, CDR1 KGHSH and CDR2 LQKENI. The full variable domain, rest sourced from reference TRBV18 and TRBJ2-1, is NAGVMQNPRHLVRRRGQEARLRCSPMKGHSHVYWYRQLPEEGLKFMVYLQKENIIDESGMPKERFSAEFPKEGPSILRIQQVVRGDSAAYFCASSPGRDGEQFFGPGTRLTVL.

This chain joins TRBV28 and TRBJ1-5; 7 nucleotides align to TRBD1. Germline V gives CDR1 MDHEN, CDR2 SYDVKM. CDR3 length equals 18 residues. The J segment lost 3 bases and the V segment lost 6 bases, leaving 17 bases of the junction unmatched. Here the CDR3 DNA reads TGTGCCAGCAGCGCGATCACAACAGGGGTCGATGTCAATCAGCCCCAGCATTTT. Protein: CASSAITTGVDVNQPQHF.

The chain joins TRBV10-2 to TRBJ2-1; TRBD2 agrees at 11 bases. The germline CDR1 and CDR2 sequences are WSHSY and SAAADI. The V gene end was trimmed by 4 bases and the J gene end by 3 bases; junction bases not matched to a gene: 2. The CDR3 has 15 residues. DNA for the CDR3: TGCGCCAGCAGTGCGGGGACTAGCGGCTACAATGAGCAGTTCTTC. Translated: CASSAGTSGYNEQFF.